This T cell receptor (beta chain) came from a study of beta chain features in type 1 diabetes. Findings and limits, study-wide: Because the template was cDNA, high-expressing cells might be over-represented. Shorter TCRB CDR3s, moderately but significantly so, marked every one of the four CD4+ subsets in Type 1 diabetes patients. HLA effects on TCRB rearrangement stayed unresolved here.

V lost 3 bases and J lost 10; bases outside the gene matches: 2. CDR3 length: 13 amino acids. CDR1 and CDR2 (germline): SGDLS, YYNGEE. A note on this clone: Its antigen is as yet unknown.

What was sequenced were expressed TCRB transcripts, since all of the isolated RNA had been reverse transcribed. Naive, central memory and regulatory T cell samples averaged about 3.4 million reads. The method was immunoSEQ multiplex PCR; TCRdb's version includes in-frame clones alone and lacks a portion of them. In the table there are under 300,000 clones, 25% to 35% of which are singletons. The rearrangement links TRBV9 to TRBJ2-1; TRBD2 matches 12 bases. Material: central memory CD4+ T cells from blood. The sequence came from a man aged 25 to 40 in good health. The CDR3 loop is CASSDGTSGEQFF. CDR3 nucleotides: TGTGCCAGCAGCGATGGGACTAGCGGGGAGCAGTTCTTC.